This paragraph covers one T cell receptor (beta chain) sequence. V dropped 2 bases and J dropped 1 base, with 12 bases sitting between them. Germline V lookup: CDR1 SGHTA, CDR2 FQGNSA. The CDR3 contains 15 residues. The data were obtained in a study of blood T cell repertoires in COVID-19. About the study: Researchers got acute and convalescent COVID-19 samples from the United States, Italy and Spain. T cells, B-cell-depleted T cells, or PBMCs supplied cDNA or gDNA.

Per the original methods: Cell counts per sample came from amplifying reference gene primers. TCRdb's copy holds only in-frame clones and misses some; the assay was immunoSEQ multiplex PCR. V, J and clone size are taken as reported in that table, and D and trimming were inferred from the DNA itself. Of about 80,000 clones in the sample, approximately 78% were seen once. This rearrangement joins TRBV7-2 to TRBJ2-7; D unresolved. The specimen sequenced was peripheral blood. This receptor was obtained from a woman between 70 and 85 years old with acute or convalescent COVID-19. CDR3 region: CASSLNLIQSYEQYF. DNA of the CDR3: TGTGCCAGCAGCTTAAATTTAATCCAGTCCTACGAGCAGTACTTC.